Shown below are 18 T cell receptor beta chains from a single sample sequenced in a study of beta chain features in type 1 diabetes. Study findings and constraints: Patients with Type 1 diabetes showed moderately but significantly shorter TCRB CDR3s in all four CD4+ subsets.

These receptors lack a known antigen. As every portion of the isolated RNA was reverse transcribed, the sequencing read expressed TCRB transcripts. The method was immunoSEQ multiplex PCR; TCRdb's version includes in-frame clones alone and lacks a portion of them. The table has roughly 100,000 clones, roughly 28% seen once; the top ten hold roughly 0.5%. Sequenced: central memory CD4+ T cells from blood. Receptor source: a woman aged 18-35 years with type 1 diabetes.

J is TRBJ2-7 and V is TRBV5-1; 10 nucleotides match TRBD2. This CDR3 region has 16 residues. With 0 bases clipped from V and 2 bases from J, the junction kept 5 bases outside the gene matches. Germline V gives CDR1 SGHRS, CDR2 YFSETQ. The CDR3 reads CASSLGLAGVPYEQYF. CDR3 sequence (DNA): TGCGCCAGCAGCTTGGGGCTAGCGGGAGTGCCCTACGAGCAGTACTTC. Full variable domain (rest looked up from reference TRBV5-1 and TRBJ2-7): KAGVTQTPRYLIKTRGQQVTLSCSPISGHRSVSWYQQTPGQGLQFLFEYFSETQRNKGNFPGRFSGRQFSNSRSEMNVSTLELGDSALYLCASSLGLAGVPYEQYFGPGTRLTVT.

J is TRBJ2-7 and V is TRBV21-1; the D call of TRBD2 is as the table states it, not checked on the DNA. TRBV21-1 is marked as a pseudogene. CDR3 length: 18 amino acids. CDR3: CASSKGPSAVSLTYEQYV. The CDR3 region has the DNA TGTGCCAGCAGCAAAGGACCTAGCGCTGTGTCTTTGACCTACGAGCAGTACGTC.

CDR3 DNA sequence: TGCGCCAGCAGCCAAGACAGGTTAGGTGGGAGCAAAAATGAGCAGTTCTTC. It yields the protein CASSQDRLGGSKNEQFF. V usage is TRBV4-1 and J usage is TRBJ2-1; D is possibly TRBD2 (5 bases). Germline V lookup: CDR1 MGHRA, CDR2 YSYEKL. The V end was cut by 0 bases, the J end by 7 bases, with 19 bases between. The CDR3 totals 17 residues.

In its sample, this clone was seen a few times. The chain links TRBV28 to TRBJ2-5, with TRBD2 identical over 7 bases. Germline V CDR1 and CDR2: MDHEN, SYDVKM. V was clipped by 5 bases and J by 5 bases; unmatched bases: 5. The length of the CDR3 is 13 residues. The CDR3 sequence: CASSPGEGETQYF. CDR3 bases: TGTGCCAGCAGTCCCGGGGAGGGGGAGACCCAGTACTTC.

V usage is TRBV5-1 and J usage is TRBJ1-1, with 8 positions matching TRBD1. CDR3 length: 18 amino acids. The junction had 10 bases not matched to a gene; V was cut back by 0 bases and J by 0 bases. Germline-derived CDR1 and CDR2 are SGHRS and YFSETQ. This CDR3 reads CASSLGQGNWRMNTEAFF. In DNA, the CDR3 is TGCGCCAGCAGCTTGGGACAGGGGAATTGGAGGATGAACACTGAAGCTTTCTTT.

This clone was recorded a few times. The chain employs TRBV2 and TRBJ1-2, with TRBD1 identical over 7 bases. With 6 bases clipped from V and 8 bases from J, the junction kept 12 bases outside the gene matches. This CDR3 is 14 amino acids long. Germline CDR1 and CDR2: SNHLY and FYNNEI. CDR3 DNA: TGTGCCAGCAGAATGGAAGGGGGCGGAAGGGGCTACACCTTC. Translated, it gives CASRMEGGGRGYTF.

The chain employs TRBV19 and TRBJ2-7, with TRBD1 identical over 12 bases. The CDR3 contains 16 residues. CDR1 and CDR2 (germline): LNHDA, SQIVND (reference sequence). V was pared by 5 bases and J by 3 bases, with 8 bases of the junction left unmatched. The CDR3, as DNA: TGTGCCAGTAGTCCGGGACAGGGGGCACTTTTCTACGAGCAGTACTTC. Protein sequence: CASSPGQGALFYEQYF.

This chain links TRBV10-1 with TRBJ2-7, with TRBD2 matching 8 bases. The germline V gene has CDR1 WNHNN and CDR2 SYGVQD (reference sequence). V gave up 0 bases and J gave up 5 bases; unmatched junction bases: 6. The CDR3 loop spans 15 amino acids. CDR3 protein: CASSESRAGAHEQYF. The CDR3, as DNA: TGCGCCAGCAGTGAGTCTCGAGCGGGAGCACACGAGCAGTACTTC.

The rearrangement joins TRBV7-2 to TRBJ2-1, with 10 bases aligning to TRBD2. Germline V gene sequence: CDR1 SGHTA, CDR2 FQGNSA. J gave up 0 bases and V 4 bases, and 12 bases lay outside the gene matches. The CDR3 is 19 residues long. CDR3 bases: TGTGCCAGCAGCTCCCAACCGGGACTAGCGCCAAGCTCCTACAATGAGCAGTTCTTC. It yields the protein CASSSQPGLAPSSYNEQFF. The full variable domain, rest sourced from reference TRBV7-2 and TRBJ2-1, is GAGVSQSPSNKVTEKGKDVELRCDPISGHTALYWYRQSLGQGLEFLIYFQGNSAPDKSGLPSDRFSAERTGGSVSTLTIQRTQQEDSAVYLCASSSQPGLAPSSYNEQFFGPGTRLTVL.

CDR3: CASSLGGLAGGFNEQFF. CDR3 bases: TGCGCCAGCAGCTTAGGTGGGCTAGCGGGAGGGTTCAATGAGCAGTTCTTC. The chain employs TRBV5-1 and TRBJ2-1; 12 nucleotides match TRBD2. CDR1 and CDR2 from the germline V gene are SGHRS and YFSETQ. The CDR3 is 17 amino acids. With V trimmed by 2 bases and J by 6 bases, 9 bases remained unmatched.

The table lists this clone with a few counts. The V and J genes are TRBV25-1 and TRBJ1-1; no reliable D call. Germline values: CDR1 MGHDK, CDR2 SYGVNS. The length of the CDR3 is 15 residues. Deletions cut 3 bases from V and 5 bases from J, with 16 bases between. CDR3 loop: CASSDVTGGSTEAFF. The CDR3, as DNA: TGTGCCAGCAGTGATGTGACGGGTGGTTCGACTGAAGCTTTCTTT.

The chain uses TRBV2 and TRBJ2-5; 7 bases map to TRBD1. TRBJ2-7 matches the DNA end more closely, so the J call is doubtful. The CDR3 contains 15 residues. The germline V gene encodes CDR1 SNHLY and CDR2 FYNNEI. The CDR3, as DNA: TGTGCCAGCCGTCTATCGGACAGGCGGAGAGACGAGCAGTACTTC. Protein sequence: CASRLSDRRRDEQYF.

The chain couples TRBV5-1 to TRBJ1-1; TRBD1 matches at 10 bases. Germline V gene sequence: CDR1 SGHRS, CDR2 YFSETQ. The CDR3 contains 15 residues. J was trimmed by 2 bases and V by 3 bases; bases with no gene match: 4. CDR3: CASSSGQGDNTEAFF. In DNA form, the CDR3 reads TGCGCCAGCAGCTCCGGACAGGGGGATAACACTGAAGCTTTCTTT.

This clone was counted between two and nine times. The chain recombines TRBV27 with TRBJ2-7; D remains unclear. This CDR3 contains 17 residues. The V gene lost 7 bases and the J gene lost 0 bases, with 22 bases spanning the gap. Germline assignment: CDR1 MNHEY and CDR2 SMNVEV (reference sequence). The chain's CDR3 is CASKVPSPSQSSYEQYV. CDR3 DNA: TGTGCCAGCAAGGTTCCTAGTCCGTCCCAGAGCTCCTACGAGCAGTACGTC.

This clone was counted between two and nine times. The chain couples TRBV28 to TRBJ1-5; 7 bases align to TRBD1. The CDR3 totals 12 residues. Germline CDR1 and CDR2: MDHEN and SYDVKM. J gave up 11 bases and V 5 bases, and 6 bases lay outside the gene matches. CDR3 sequence (DNA): TGTGCCAGCAGTCCGGGACAGAGGACCCAGCATTTT. Amino acid sequence: CASSPGQRTQHF.

This clone was seen a few times. This chain uses TRBV6-1 with TRBJ2-1, with D perhaps TRBD2 (6 bases). This CDR3 has 15 amino acids. Germline V gives CDR1 MNHNS, CDR2 SASEGT. V was clipped by 6 bases and J by 7 bases, with 19 bases between them. The CDR3: CASRTLALGWNEQFF. CDR3 bases: TGTGCCAGCAGGACGCTAGCGTTGGGGTGGAATGAGCAGTTCTTC.

This clone occurred a few times. The chain recombines TRBV11-2 with TRBJ2-1; 12 nucleotides align to TRBD2. The germline CDR1 and CDR2 sequences are SGHAT and FQNNGV. The CDR3 loop spans 16 amino acids. Trimming cost V 4 bases and J 4 bases; bases outside gene matches: 5. In DNA, the CDR3 is TGTGCCAGCAGCTCAGTACTAGCGGGAGGATACAATGAGCAGTTCTTC. Protein: CASSSVLAGGYNEQFF.

The rearrangement uses TRBV11-3 and TRBJ2-6; D remains unclear. From germline, CDR1 is SGHNT and CDR2 YENEEA. Trimming pared 1 base from V and 0 bases from J, leaving 7 bases between. CDR3 length: 16 residues. The CDR3 nucleotides are TGTGCCAGCAGCTTAGCGCAGAACTCTGGGGCCAACGTCCTGACTTTC. Residues: CASSLAQNSGANVLTF. The full variable domain, rest sourced from reference TRBV11-3 and TRBJ2-6, is EAGVVQSPRYKIIEKKQPVAFWCNPISGHNTLYWYLQNLGQGPELLIRYENEEAVDDSQLPKDRFSAERLKGVDSTLKIQPAELGDSAVYLCASSLAQNSGANVLTFGAGSRLTVL.